This T cell receptor beta chain derives from a study of blood T cell repertoires in COVID-19. Background on the study: Acute and convalescent COVID-19 specimens originated in the United States, Italy and Spain. PBMCs, B-cell-depleted T cells, or T cells provided the cDNA or gDNA that made up the material.

This CDR3 contains 13 residues. V shed 6 bases, J shed 8 bases, and the junction held 9 bases outside the gene matches. CDR1 is SNHLY and CDR2 is FYNNEI in the germline V gene. Per the original data handling: Estimation of nucleated cell counts relied on the amplification of reference gene primers. Repertoires were generated with immunoSEQ multiplex PCR, while TCRdb's copy carries only in-frame clones and drops some. Clone size and V and J calls were adopted from that table, with D and trimming inferred from the DNA. The repertoire has 80,000 to 95,000 clones, under 80% of them found once; the top ten carry about a fifth.

Specimen: peripheral blood. The V call is TRBV2, the J call TRBJ1-1; 7 nucleotides line up with TRBD1. The sequence came from a woman of 80 years or more with active or convalescent COVID-19. The chain's CDR3 is CASSLTETGEAFF. CDR3 nucleotides: TGTGCCAGCAGCCTCACTGAGACAGGGGAAGCTTTCTTT.